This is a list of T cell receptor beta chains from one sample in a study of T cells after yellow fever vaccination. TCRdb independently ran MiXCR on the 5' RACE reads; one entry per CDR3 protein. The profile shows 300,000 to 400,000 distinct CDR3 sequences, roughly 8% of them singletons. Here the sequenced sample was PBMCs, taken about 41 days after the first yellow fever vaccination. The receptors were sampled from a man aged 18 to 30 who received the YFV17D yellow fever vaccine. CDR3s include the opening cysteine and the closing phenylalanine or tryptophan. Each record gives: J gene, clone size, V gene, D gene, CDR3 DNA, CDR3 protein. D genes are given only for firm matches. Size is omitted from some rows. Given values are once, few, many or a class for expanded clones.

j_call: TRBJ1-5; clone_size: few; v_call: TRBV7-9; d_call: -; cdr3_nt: TGTGCCATCAATGAACTAGGGGGACATCAGCCCCAGCATTTT; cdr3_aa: CAINELGGHQPQHF
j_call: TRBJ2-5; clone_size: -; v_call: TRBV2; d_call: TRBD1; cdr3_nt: TGTGCCACACAGGGGTGGGAGACCCAGTACTTC; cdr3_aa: CATQGWETQYF
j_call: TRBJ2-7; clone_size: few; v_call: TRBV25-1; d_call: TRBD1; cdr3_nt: TGTGCCAGCAGTTGGGGAGGGACAGGGTTCTCCTACGAGCAGTACTTC; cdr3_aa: CASSWGGTGFSYEQYF
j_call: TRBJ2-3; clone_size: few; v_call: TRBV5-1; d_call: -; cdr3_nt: TGCGCCAGCAGCGCCGAGGGACGGCAGATCACAGATACGCAGTATTTT; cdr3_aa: CASSAEGRQITDTQYF
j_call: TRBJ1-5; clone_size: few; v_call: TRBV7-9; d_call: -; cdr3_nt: TGTGCCAGCAGCACTAGTCGGCAGGGCGAGCAGCCCCAGCATTTT; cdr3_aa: CASSTSRQGEQPQHF
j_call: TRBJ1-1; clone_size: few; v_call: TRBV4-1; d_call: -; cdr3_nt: TGCGCCAGCAGCCATCCTCAGAACACTGAAGCTTTCTTT; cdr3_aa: CASSHPQNTEAFF
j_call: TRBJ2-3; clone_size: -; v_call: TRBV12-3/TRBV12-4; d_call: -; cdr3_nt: TGTGCCAGCAGTTTTAATCCTAATCCCCCAGATTTT; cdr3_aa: CASSFNPNPPDF
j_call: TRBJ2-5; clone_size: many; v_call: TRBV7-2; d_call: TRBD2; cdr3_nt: TGTGCCAGCAGCACACTAGCGGGGGACCCGCAGTACTTC; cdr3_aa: CASSTLAGDPQYF
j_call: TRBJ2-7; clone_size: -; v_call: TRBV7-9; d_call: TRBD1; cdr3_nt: TGTGCCAGCAGCTTAGATTCGGGACAGGGAAACGAGCAGTACTTC; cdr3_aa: CASSLDSGQGNEQYF
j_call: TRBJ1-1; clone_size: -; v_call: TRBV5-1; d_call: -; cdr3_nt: TGCGCCAGCAGCTTGGCTGAGGGGTATGGCGACACTGAAGCTTTCTTT; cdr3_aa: CASSLAEGYGDTEAFF
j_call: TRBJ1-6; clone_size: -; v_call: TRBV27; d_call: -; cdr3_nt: TGTGCCAGCAGTTTCAGGGGCAGGAGTCCCGCCGTCCCCCTCCACTTT; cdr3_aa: CASSFRGRSPAVPLHF